The present entry profiles one TCR beta chain with its context. The antigen is not known. Vbeta (60) and Jbeta (13) primers were used in the PCR. Produced via immunoSEQ multiplex PCR; TCRdb's table is partial and in-frame only. The sample shows approximately 150,000 clones, over 60% of them seen only once. Germline V gene data show CDR1 as WNHNN and CDR2 as SYGVQD (reference sequence). V trimming: 3 bases; J trimming: 6 bases; junction bases outside the gene matches: 6. This CDR3 spans 15 amino acids. This sample is part of a study of cytomegalovirus exposure and HLA in healthy donors. Study summary: A previous analysis identified approximately 120 million unique TCR beta sequences derived from 180 million or so T cells. An early data release held tens of millions of unique TCRs from HLA-typed donors. Study-level findings and limits: The authors listed over 150 TCR beta chains as cytomegalovirus-associated. Analyzed later, association rates of TCRs varied across HLA loci, with DRB1 most and HLA-C fewest.

The sequenced sample was PBMCs. This rearrangement joins TRBV10-1 to TRBJ1-2, with 11 bases matching TRBD1. The origin of this receptor is a woman aged 30 to 39 in good health and CMV-seropositive. Written as DNA, the CDR3 is TGCGCCAGCAGTGATGGACAGGGGGCGCGGGATGGCTACACCTTC. This encodes CASSDGQGARDGYTF.